This T cell receptor (beta chain) was recorded in a study of T cell clonotyping in hematopoietic cell transplantation. A word on this clone: Its specificity is unknown.

Study findings and constraints: At the given depth, recipient repertoires were over 95% de novo clonotypes. Graft donor and pretransplant recipient Inverse Simpson Index values predicted broader posttransplant TCR diversity. Recipient TCR diversity dropped after transplant; expanded clonotypes rose from day 30 to 180.

Trimming took 1 base from V and 1 from J, leaving 7 bases between them. CDR3 length equals 14 residues. Germline V gene data show CDR1 as KGHSH and CDR2 as LQKENI. The method was immunoSEQ multiplex PCR; TCRdb's version includes in-frame clones alone and lacks a portion of them. The profile shows approximately 42,000 clones, nearly 97% of them singletons. The source of this sequence is a man aged 25 to 45 in good health. Some clones in this sample may be carry-over from other donors' samples. The chain has TRBV18 and TRBJ1-2; TRBD1 might be the D (6 bases). Input material: peripheral blood mononuclear cells. CDR3 coding DNA: TGTGCCAGCTCACCACAGGACAGTAACTATGGCTACACCTTC. The encoded protein is CASSPQDSNYGYTF.